Presented here are 22 T cell receptor beta chains from one specimen sequenced in a study of shared clonotypes between healthy human individuals. Data came from immunoSEQ multiplex PCR; TCRdb stores just in-frame clones and leaves some out. Of about 2 million clones listed, approximately 95% were seen once; the top ten hold 0.1% to 0.15%. Sequencing was performed on naive CD4+ T cells sorted from blood. Specified subset: CD45RA+ positively selected. The receptor set was obtained from a young man in good health.

The rearrangement links TRBV5-4 to TRBJ1-5; tentative D call: TRBD1 (6 bases). Germline V lookup: CDR1 SGHNT, CDR2 YYREEE (reference sequence). With 0 bases removed from V and 0 bases from J, the gap between germline ends came to 7 bases. This CDR3 is built from 15 residues. Here the CDR3 DNA reads TGTGCCAGCAGCTTGGCAGGGGTTAGCAATCAGCCCCAGCATTTT. Its translation: CASSLAGVSNQPQHF.

The J gene is TRBJ2-1, the V gene TRBV4-1; TRBD1 matches at 10 bases. J was trimmed by 3 bases and V by 0 bases; bases with no gene match: 2. From germline, CDR1 is MGHRA and CDR2 YSYEKL. CDR3 length: 16 residues. This CDR3 is CASSQEGDRGYNEQFF. CDR3 DNA: TGCGCCAGCAGCCAAGAAGGGGACAGGGGCTACAATGAGCAGTTCTTC.

The chain carries TRBV30 and TRBJ1-2; possibly TRBD1 for D (6 bases). In germline, CDR1 is GTSNPN, CDR2 SVGIG (reference sequence). Trimming stripped 2 bases from V and 2 bases from J, with 15 bases between. CDR3 length: 15 residues. The chain's CDR3 is CAWSLGGTQNYGYTF. CDR3 DNA: TGTGCCTGGAGTTTAGGGGGGACGCAGAACTATGGCTACACCTTC.

The genes are TRBV5-4 and TRBJ1-4; 8 bases line up with TRBD1. From germline, CDR1 is SGHNT and CDR2 YYREEE (reference sequence). The CDR3 sequence is 15 residues long. The V segment lost 0 bases and the J segment 5 bases; nucleotides outside the gene matches: 3. The CDR3 nucleotides read TGTGCCAGCAGCTTGGGGGGACAGGCGAATGAAAAACTGTTTTTT. It specifies CASSLGGQANEKLFF.

For this clone: Distinct nucleotide sequences in the sample also encode this CDR3. The V call is TRBV5-6, the J call TRBJ1-2; D ambiguous. V lost 4 bases and J lost 0, with 10 bases in between. The CDR3 has 14 residues. The V gene's germline CDR1 is SGHDT and CDR2 YYEEEE. This CDR3 reads CASSLGQSNYGYTF. CDR3 coding DNA: TGTGCCAGCAGCCTTGGCCAGTCTAACTATGGCTACACCTTC. The full variable domain, rest sourced from reference TRBV5-6 and TRBJ1-2, is DAGVTQSPTHLIKTRGQQVTLRCSPKSGHDTVSWYQQALGQGPQFIFQYYEEEERQRGNFPDRFSGHQFPNYSSELNVNALLLGDSALYLCASSLGQSNYGYTFGSGTRLTVV.

In its sample, this clone was seen once. The V call is TRBV27, the J call TRBJ2-7, with 8 bases that match TRBD2. This CDR3 is built from 14 residues. Trimming took 5 bases from V and 1 from J; bases not matched to a gene: 4. The germline V gene encodes CDR1 MNHEY and CDR2 SMNVEV (reference sequence). The CDR3 sequence is CASSERESSYEQYF. The CDR3 DNA is TGTGCCAGCAGTGAGCGGGAGTCATCCTACGAGCAGTACTTC.

The chain uses TRBV6-5 and TRBJ1-5; D not certain. This CDR3 is built from 13 residues. Deletions cut 6 bases from V and 5 bases from J, with 11 bases between. CDR1 is MNHEY and CDR2 is SVGAGI in the germline V gene. The CDR3 nucleotides are TGTGCCAGCAGCCCCCGAGACTATCAGCCCCAGCATTTT. Its translation: CASSPRDYQPQHF.

In regard to this clone: Other DNA sequences in this sample translate to the same CDR3. V is TRBV10-1 and J is TRBJ1-2; no reliable D call. The germline CDR1 and CDR2 sequences are WNHNN and SYGVQD (reference sequence). V gave up 0 bases and J gave up 2 bases, with 4 bases separating them. The CDR3 is made up of 13 amino acids. CDR3 loop: CASSESQNYGYTF. In DNA form, the CDR3 reads TGCGCCAGCAGTGAGTCACAAAACTATGGCTACACCTTC.

This clone was detected only a few times. The DNA of the CDR3 is TGTGCCAGCACCCGTCGTGGCGACACTGAAGCTTTCTTT. It yields the protein CASTRRGDTEAFF. The genes are TRBV6-5 and TRBJ1-1, with unresolved D. The ends were cut back, 7 bases at V and 3 bases at J, with 12 bases in the middle. From germline, CDR1 is MNHEY and CDR2 SVGAGI. The CDR3 consists of 13 residues.

Turning to this clone: A much bigger clone sits one base away, suggesting this may be a read error. V gene TRBV18 combines with J gene TRBJ2-5; D assignment may be TRBD1 or TRBD2 (5 bases each). There are 11 residues in the CDR3. Germline CDR1 reads KGHSH; CDR2 reads LQKENI. Trimming removed 4 bases at V and 5 bases at J, with 5 bases between. In DNA, the CDR3 is TGTGCCAGCTCACGGGGGGAGACCCAGTACTTC. Amino acids: CASSRGETQYF.

Details on this clone: Distinct nucleotide sequences in the sample also encode this CDR3. J is TRBJ2-2 and V is TRBV5-1; D gene ambiguous. The germline V gene has CDR1 SGHRS and CDR2 YFSETQ. V lost 0 bases and J lost 4, with 7 bases in between. CDR3 length: 14 amino acids. In DNA, the CDR3 is TGCGCCAGCAGCTTGGTCCTAGGCACCGGGGAGCTGTTTTTT. This gives the protein CASSLVLGTGELFF.

This clone came up once. The V gene is TRBV6-1, the J gene TRBJ1-5, with a weak D call TRBD1 (5 bases). V gave up 3 bases and J gave up 7 bases, with 10 bases separating them. This CDR3 has 13 residues. Germline V CDR1 and CDR2: MNHNS, SASEGT. The CDR3 nucleotides are TGTGCCAGCAGTGAGTACAGGTTCCAGCCCCAGCATTTT. It encodes CASSEYRFQPQHF.

The V and J genes are TRBV4-1 and TRBJ2-7; 8 nucleotides agree with TRBD1. The CDR3 extends over 13 amino acids. The junction had 2 bases not matched to a gene; V was cut back by 1 base and J by 6 bases. CDR1 is MGHRA and CDR2 is YSYEKL in the germline V gene. In nucleotides, the CDR3 is TGCGCCAGCAGCCAAGTCACAGGGGGCGAGCAGTACTTC. Protein sequence: CASSQVTGGEQYF.

Details on this clone: In the same sample, other DNA sequences code for this CDR3. The chain links TRBV5-8 to TRBJ1-6, with a possible D match to TRBD1 (6 bases). Trimming stripped 0 bases from V and 10 bases from J, with 14 bases between. There are 15 residues in the CDR3. Germline V gene lookup returns CDR1 SGHTS and CDR2 YDEGEE. CDR3 amino acids: CASSLGRGARSPLHF. In nucleotides, the CDR3 is TGTGCCAGCAGCTTGGGGCGGGGGGCGCGCTCACCCCTCCACTTT.

DNA of the CDR3: TGTGCCAGCAGCGAAATCCGGGATCTCCGCGTTAACTACGAGCAGTACTTC. Translating gives CASSEIRDLRVNYEQYF. This sequence joins TRBV11-2 and TRBJ2-7; D possibly corresponds to TRBD2 (5 bases). Trimming pared 5 bases from V and 3 bases from J, leaving 23 bases between. The CDR3 covers 17 residues. Germline V gives CDR1 SGHAT, CDR2 FQNNGV.

The chain is built from TRBV15 and TRBJ2-4; 10 nucleotides line up with TRBD2. The CDR3 has 15 residues. Germline lookup yields CDR1 LNHNV and CDR2 YYDKDF (reference sequence). V gave up 1 base and J gave up 9 bases; unmatched junction bases: 6. CDR3 loop: CATSRGGTSGIIQYF. In nucleotides, the CDR3 is TGTGCCACCAGCAGAGGAGGCACTAGCGGGATCATTCAGTACTTC.

The V and J genes are TRBV7-2 and TRBJ2-4, with 7 bases fitting TRBD1. In germline, CDR1 is SGHTA, CDR2 FQGNSA. The V gene end was trimmed by 1 base and the J gene end by 3 bases; junction bases not matched to a gene: 12. This CDR3 region has 18 residues. The CDR3 is CASSLVTGKGILKNIQYF. CDR3 DNA: TGTGCCAGCAGCTTAGTGACAGGGAAGGGGATACTCAAAAACATTCAGTACTTC.

The rearrangement links TRBV11-2 to TRBJ2-2, with D hard to call. This CDR3 spans 13 amino acids. V lost 3 bases and J 8 bases, leaving 10 bases between the germline ends. Germline lookup yields CDR1 SGHAT and CDR2 FQNNGV. The CDR3 loop reads CASSFQYPGELFF. DNA of the CDR3: TGTGCCAGCAGCTTTCAATATCCGGGGGAGCTGTTTTTT.

V is TRBV5-4 and J is TRBJ1-2, with D unclear. The CDR3 is 14 residues long. Germline V gene data show CDR1 as SGHNT and CDR2 as YYREEE (reference sequence). Trimming shortened V by 4 bases and J by 1 base, and 11 bases separated the two germline ends. The CDR3 DNA reads as TGTGCCAGCAGCCCCGGCGGGAATAACTATGGCTACACCTTC. This codes for CASSPGGNNYGYTF.

The genes are TRBV7-2 and TRBJ2-7; no clear D. V was shortened by 2 bases and J by 6 bases, with 8 bases between the two germline ends. The CDR3 consists of 12 residues. CDR1 and CDR2 (germline): SGHTA, FQGNSA. CDR3 residues: CASSLSVSEQYF. In DNA, the CDR3 is TGTGCCAGCAGCTTATCGGTTTCCGAGCAGTACTTC.

The chain links TRBV7-3 to TRBJ1-2; maybe TRBD1 (5 bases). The ends were cut back, 5 bases at V and 4 bases at J, with 11 bases in the middle. The germline V gene has CDR1 SGHTA and CDR2 FQGTGA. The CDR3 is made up of 13 amino acids. CDR3 nucleotides: TGTGCCAGCAGCCCCACAGGTGGCTATGGCTACACCTTC. Protein sequence: CASSPTGGYGYTF.

V usage is TRBV18 and J usage is TRBJ2-5; D possibly matches TRBD1 or TRBD2 (5 bases each). CDR1 is KGHSH, CDR2 LQKENI, per germline. The V and J ends lost 0 bases and 4 bases respectively, with 12 bases between them. The CDR3 consists of 15 residues. CDR3 DNA sequence: TGTGCCAGCTCACCACCGGGGCGGGCAGTAGAGACCCAGTACTTC. Translating gives CASSPPGRAVETQYF.